This TCR beta chain was obtained from a study of shared clonotypes between healthy human individuals. Broader study findings: Only blood was sampled, and tissue TCR repertoires likely differ from blood ones. Several donors showed sharing of approximately 5% of naive CD4 clonotypes.

Produced via immunoSEQ multiplex PCR; TCRdb's table is partial and in-frame only. This sample carries 1.5 million to 2.5 million clones, about 95% of them seen once, and the ten largest clones take more than 0.95%. CD45RO negativity and positive selection for CCR7 defined naive CD8 cells, a population that excluded terminally differentiated effector memory CD45RA+ cells. The donors were adults (healthy and HIV-negative) with no recent acute infections or vaccinations. Donors were Caucasian adults residing in Nashville, Tennessee, USA. A note on this clone: Its antigen is not known.

Specimen: naive CD8+ T cells sorted from blood. This receptor was identified in a man between 18 and 35 years old in good health.

The chain's CDR3 is CASRSSGNTEAFF. CDR3 DNA sequence: TGCGCCAGCAGATCGTCCGGGAACACTGAAGCTTTCTTT. The V gene is TRBV5-1, the J gene TRBJ1-1; D gene ambiguous. CDR3 size: 13 residues. Trimming took off 5 bases at V and 1 base at J, with 9 bases between the two ends. The germline gives CDR1 SGHRS, CDR2 YFSETQ.